These T cell receptor beta chains were read from a single sample in a study of blood T cell repertoires in COVID-19. Generated by immunoSEQ multiplex PCR, the TCRdb table keeps only in-frame clones and is missing some. In the table there are over 120,000 clones, roughly 87% of which are singletons. Sequenced: peripheral blood. Receptor source: a man in his 70s with acute or convalescent COVID-19. Each CDR3 is given with its conserved first and last residue. The D gene is left open where the match is weak. For some rows the clone size is stated as once, few or many, or as a class when expanded; others skip it.

>NA|TRBV25-1|TRBJ2-7|NA
TGTGCCAGCAGCGCACGGTCAGAGCAGTACTTC
CASSARSEQYF
>TRBD1|TRBV5-1|TRBJ2-5|NA
TGCGCCAGCAGCATGGGGGGACAGGGACAAGAGACCCAGTACTTC
CASSMGGQGQETQYF
>TRBD1|TRBV5-1|TRBJ2-7|NA
TGCGCCAGCAGCTTGTTGACAGGGGACACCTACGAGCAGTACTTC
CASSLLTGDTYEQYF
>NA|TRBV28|TRBJ1-1|few
TGTGCCAGCAGTTTAGGGTCTGGGGGCGGCATTCAGACTGAAGCTTTCTTT
CASSLGSGGGIQTEAFF
>NA|TRBV28|TRBJ1-4|NA
TGTGCCAGCAGTTTCTCCGGGGGAATAAATGAAAAACTGTTTTTT
CASSFSGGINEKLFF
>NA|TRBV6-2/TRBV6-3|TRBJ2-7|NA
TGTGCCAGCAGTTACTCGAGAGGGCACGAGCAGTACTTC
CASSYSRGHEQYF
>TRBD1|TRBV6-5|TRBJ1-5|once
TGTGCCAGCAGTTTACAGGGGGGTACAAAGGGTCCCCAGCATTTT
CASSLQGGTKGPQHF
>TRBD2|TRBV5-8|TRBJ2-3|NA
TGTGCCAGCAGCCCCGGGAGGGGAGGAGATACGCAGTATTTT
CASSPGRGGDTQYF
>TRBD2|TRBV5-5|TRBJ2-1|NA
TGTGCCAGCAGCCGATTAGCGGGAGTGAGTTACAATGAGCAGTTCTTC
CASSRLAGVSYNEQFF
>TRBD1|TRBV18|TRBJ1-1|NA
TGTGCCAGCTCCACCGGGACAGGGAGCACTGAAGCTTTCTTT
CASSTGTGSTEAFF
>NA|TRBV14|TRBJ2-5|NA
TGTGCCAGCAGCCGGGTAGAGGTCGGGACCCAGTACTTC
CASSRVEVGTQYF
>TRBD1|TRBV6-5|TRBJ2-5|NA
TGTGCCAGCAGCACCTGGACAGGGCCAGAGACCCAGTACTTC
CASSTWTGPETQYF
>NA|TRBV1|TRBJ2-2|NA
TGCACCAGCAGCCAAGAGAGATCCCACAGCGGGAATACCGGGGAGCTGTTTTTT
CTSSQERSHSGNTGELFF
>TRBD1|TRBV19|TRBJ1-5|NA
TGTGCCAGTACCATGGGGACAGGGAATAGCAATCAGCCCCAGCATTTT
CASTMGTGNSNQPQHF
>NA|TRBV11-1|TRBJ2-2|NA
TGTGCCAGCAGCTCCACTAGAAGCGGGGAGCTGTTTTTT
CASSSTRSGELFF
>TRBD1|TRBV5-1|TRBJ1-1|NA
TGCGCCAGCAGCTTGGGACAGGGAAAGAACACTGAAGCTTTCTTT
CASSLGQGKNTEAFF
>NA|TRBV19|TRBJ1-6|NA
TGTGCCAGTAGTCCGCGACAGAGCTCCTATAATTCACCCCTCCACTTT
CASSPRQSSYNSPLHF
>TRBD1|TRBV28|TRBJ1-1|NA
TGTGCCAGCAGGACAGGACAGGGAGACACTGAAGCTTTCTTT
CASRTGQGDTEAFF
>NA|TRBV24-1|TRBJ1-5|few
TGTGCCACCAGTGATTTAGAGGGAGATAGTCAGCCCCAGCATTTT
CATSDLEGDSQPQHF
>NA|TRBV7-9|TRBJ2-1|few
TGTGCCAGCAGCTTAGCGGGCAGGGCCAATGAGCAGTTCTTC
CASSLAGRANEQFF
>NA|TRBV6-5|TRBJ1-6|NA
TGTGCCAGCAGTCCAGGGGTATTCCGGGAATCACCCCTCCACTTT
CASSPGVFRESPLHF
>NA|TRBV6-1|TRBJ1-4|NA
TGTGCCAGCAGTGAAGCTGGGGGGGCTGTAGAAAAACTGTTTTTT
CASSEAGGAVEKLFF